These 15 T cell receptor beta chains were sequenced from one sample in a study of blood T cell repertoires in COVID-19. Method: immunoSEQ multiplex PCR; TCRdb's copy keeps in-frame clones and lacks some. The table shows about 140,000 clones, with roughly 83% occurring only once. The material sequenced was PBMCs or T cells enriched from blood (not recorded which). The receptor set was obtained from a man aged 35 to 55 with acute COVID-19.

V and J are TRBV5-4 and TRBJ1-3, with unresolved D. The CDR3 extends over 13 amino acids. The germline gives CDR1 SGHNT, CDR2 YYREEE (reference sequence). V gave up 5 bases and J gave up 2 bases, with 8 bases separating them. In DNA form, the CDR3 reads TGTGCCAGCAGTCCTCGGGCTGGAAACACCATATATTTT. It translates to CASSPRAGNTIYF.

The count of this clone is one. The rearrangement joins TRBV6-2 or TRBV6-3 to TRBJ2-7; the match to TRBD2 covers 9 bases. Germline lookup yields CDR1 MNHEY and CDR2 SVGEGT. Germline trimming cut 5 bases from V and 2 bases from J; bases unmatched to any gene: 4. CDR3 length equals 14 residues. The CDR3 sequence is CASSRTSDAYEQYF. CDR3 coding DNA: TGTGCCAGCAGTCGGACTAGCGATGCCTACGAGCAGTACTTC.

The CDR3 DNA follows: TGTGCCAGCAGCTTAGGGGACAGACACACTGAAGCTTTCTTT. Amino acid sequence: CASSLGDRHTEAFF. The chain carries TRBV7-8 and TRBJ1-1; 7 bases line up with TRBD1. The CDR3 length is 14 residues. Germline V gene sequence: CDR1 SGHVS, CDR2 FQNEAQ. With V trimmed by 1 base and J by 3 bases, 2 bases remained unmatched.

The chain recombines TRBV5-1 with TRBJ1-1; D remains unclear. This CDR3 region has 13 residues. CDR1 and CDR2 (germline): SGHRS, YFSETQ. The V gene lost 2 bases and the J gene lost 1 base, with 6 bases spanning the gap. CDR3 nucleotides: TGCGCCAGCAGCTTACAGAGGAACACTGAAGCTTTCTTT. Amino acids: CASSLQRNTEAFF.

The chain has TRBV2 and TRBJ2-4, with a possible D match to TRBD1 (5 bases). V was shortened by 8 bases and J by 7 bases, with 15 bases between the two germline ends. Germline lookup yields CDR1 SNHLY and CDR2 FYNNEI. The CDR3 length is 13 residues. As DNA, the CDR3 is TGTGCCAGCGGTGGCAGGGTCGAGAACATTCAGTACTTC. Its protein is CASGGRVENIQYF.

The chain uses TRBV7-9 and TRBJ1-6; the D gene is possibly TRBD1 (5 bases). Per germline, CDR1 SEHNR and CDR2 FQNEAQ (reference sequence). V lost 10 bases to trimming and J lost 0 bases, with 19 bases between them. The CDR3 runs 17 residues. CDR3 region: CATELGGGSSYNSPLHF. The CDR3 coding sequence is TGTGCCACCGAACTGGGGGGAGGGAGCTCCTATAATTCACCCCTCCACTTT.

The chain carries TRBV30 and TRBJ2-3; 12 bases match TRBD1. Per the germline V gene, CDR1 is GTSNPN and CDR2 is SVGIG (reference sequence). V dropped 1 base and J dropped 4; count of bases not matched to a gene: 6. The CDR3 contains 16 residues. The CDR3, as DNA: TGTGCCTGGAGTGCGGGGACAGGGGGCTTCCCAGATACGCAGTATTTT. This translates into CAWSAGTGGFPDTQYF.

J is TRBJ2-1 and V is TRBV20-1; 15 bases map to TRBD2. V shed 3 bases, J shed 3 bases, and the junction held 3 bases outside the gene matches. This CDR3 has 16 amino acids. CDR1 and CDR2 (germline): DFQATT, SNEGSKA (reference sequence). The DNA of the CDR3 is TGCAGTGCTAGTAGGACTAGCGGGAGGGGCTACAATGAGCAGTTCTTC. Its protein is CSASRTSGRGYNEQFF.

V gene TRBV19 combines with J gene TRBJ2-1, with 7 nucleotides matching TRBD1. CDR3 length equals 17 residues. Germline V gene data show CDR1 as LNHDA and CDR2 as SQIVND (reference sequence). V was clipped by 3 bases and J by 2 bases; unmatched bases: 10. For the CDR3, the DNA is TGTGCCAGTAGTATTCAAGCCGGGACAGATGCCTACAATGAGCAGTTCTTC. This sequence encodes CASSIQAGTDAYNEQFF.

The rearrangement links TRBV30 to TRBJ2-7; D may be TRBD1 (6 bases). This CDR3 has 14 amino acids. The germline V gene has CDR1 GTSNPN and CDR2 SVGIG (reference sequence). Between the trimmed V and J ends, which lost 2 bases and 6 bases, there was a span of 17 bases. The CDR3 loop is CAWSTGTKGVEQYF. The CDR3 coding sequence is TGTGCCTGGAGTACCGGGACAAAGGGGGTCGAGCAGTACTTC.

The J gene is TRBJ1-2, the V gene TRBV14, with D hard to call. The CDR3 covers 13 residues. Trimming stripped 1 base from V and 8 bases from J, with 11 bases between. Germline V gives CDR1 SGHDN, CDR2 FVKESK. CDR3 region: CASSQAAGLGYTF. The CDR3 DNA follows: TGTGCCAGCAGCCAAGCTGCGGGGTTGGGCTACACCTTC.

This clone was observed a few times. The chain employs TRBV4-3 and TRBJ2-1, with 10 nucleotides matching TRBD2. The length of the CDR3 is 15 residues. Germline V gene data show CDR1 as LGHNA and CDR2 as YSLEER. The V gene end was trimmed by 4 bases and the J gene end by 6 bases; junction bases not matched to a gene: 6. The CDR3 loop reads CASSPHSGGPNEQFF. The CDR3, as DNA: TGCGCCAGCAGCCCCCATAGCGGGGGGCCCAATGAGCAGTTCTTC.

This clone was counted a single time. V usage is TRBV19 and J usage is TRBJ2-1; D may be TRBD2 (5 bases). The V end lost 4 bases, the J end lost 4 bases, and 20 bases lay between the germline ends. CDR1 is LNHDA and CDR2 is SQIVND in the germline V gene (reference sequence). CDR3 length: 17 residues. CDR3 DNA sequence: TGTGCCAGTAGTAACTCCCGGACTGCGATAAGGTACAATGAGCAGTTCTTC. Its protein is CASSNSRTAIRYNEQFF. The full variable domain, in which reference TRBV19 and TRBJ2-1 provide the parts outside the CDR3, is DGGITQSPKYLFRKEGQNVTLSCEQNLNHDAMYWYRQDPGQGLRLIYYSQIVNDFQKGDIAEGYSVSREKKESFPLTVTSAQKNPTAFYLCASSNSRTAIRYNEQFFGPGTRLTVL.

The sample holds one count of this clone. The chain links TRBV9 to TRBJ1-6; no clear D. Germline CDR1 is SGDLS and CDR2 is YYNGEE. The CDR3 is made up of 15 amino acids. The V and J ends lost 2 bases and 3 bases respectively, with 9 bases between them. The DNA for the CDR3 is TGTGCCAGCAGCGTCAGGTTATACTATAATTCACCCCTCCACTTT. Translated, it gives CASSVRLYYNSPLHF.

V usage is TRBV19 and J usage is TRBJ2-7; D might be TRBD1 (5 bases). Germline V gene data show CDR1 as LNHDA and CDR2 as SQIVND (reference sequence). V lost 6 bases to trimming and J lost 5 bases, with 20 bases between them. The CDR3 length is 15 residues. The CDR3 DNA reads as TGTGCCAGTAGCCTTAAGAACCAGGGCTTCCACGAGCAGTACTTC. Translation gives CASSLKNQGFHEQYF.